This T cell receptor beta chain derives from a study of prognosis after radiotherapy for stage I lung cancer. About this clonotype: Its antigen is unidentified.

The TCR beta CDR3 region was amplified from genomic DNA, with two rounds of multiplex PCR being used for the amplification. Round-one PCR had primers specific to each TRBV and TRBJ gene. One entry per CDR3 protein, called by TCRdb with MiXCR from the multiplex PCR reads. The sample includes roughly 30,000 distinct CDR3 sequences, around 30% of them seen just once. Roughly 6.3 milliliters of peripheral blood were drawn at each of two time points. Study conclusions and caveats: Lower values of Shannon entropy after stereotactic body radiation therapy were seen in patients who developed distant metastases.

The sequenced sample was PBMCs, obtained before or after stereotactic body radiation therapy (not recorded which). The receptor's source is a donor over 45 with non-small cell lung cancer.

The CDR3 region is CASSAGSSGANVLTF. In nucleotides, the CDR3 is TGTGCCAGCAGTGCGGGGTCCTCTGGGGCCAACGTCCTGACTTTC. The rearrangement links TRBV6-2 or TRBV6-3 to TRBJ2-6; D is perhaps TRBD2 (6 bases). V gave up 5 bases and J gave up 0 bases, with 8 bases separating them. Germline CDR1 is MNHEY and CDR2 is SVGEGT. CDR3 size: 15 residues.